This TCR beta chain is from a study of siplizumab effects on memory and regulatory T cells. The CDR3 consists of 13 residues. Deletions cut 5 bases from V and 5 bases from J, with 13 bases between. CDR1 and CDR2 from the germline V gene are KGHSH and LQKENI. Some clones are missing from TCRdb's copy, which holds only in-frame ones; the method was immunoSEQ multiplex PCR. The table includes some 96,000 clones, about 94% detected once. The origin of this receptor is a human donor in good health. The rearrangement links TRBV18 to TRBJ2-7; D may be TRBD1 or TRBD2 (5 bases each). The sequencing input was non-Treg CD4+ T cells sorted from blood. In DNA, the CDR3 is TGTGCCAGCTCATCAGGGAGAGTCAACGAGCAGTACTTC. Translation gives CASSSGRVNEQYF.